The clone carrying this T cell receptor beta chain was recorded only once. Antigen unknown. This CDR3 has 22 amino acids. From germline, CDR1 is LNHDA and CDR2 SQIVND (reference sequence). V trimming: 1 base; J trimming: 1 base; junction bases outside the gene matches: 20. PCR employed 60 Vbeta and 13 Jbeta primers. The repertoire was sequenced with immunoSEQ multiplex PCR; TCRdb's copy has only in-frame clones and lacks some. The sample carries about 130,000 clones, around 63% recorded once. This sample is part of a study of cytomegalovirus exposure and HLA in healthy donors. About the research overall: Within the Caucasian-associated ancestry cluster were 65% to 85% of the 350 to 400 genotyped donors. Study-wide findings and caveats: The records held CMV serostatus as the only immune exposure information.

This clonotype was obtained from a human donor in good health. The sequenced sample was PBMCs. V usage is TRBV19 and J usage is TRBJ2-1; 9 positions match TRBD1. CDR3 region: CASSIGRQGDFLAEDSYNEQFF. CDR3 in DNA: TGTGCCAGTAGTATAGGAAGACAGGGGGATTTTCTAGCGGAAGATTCCTACAATGAGCAGTTCTTC. The full variable domain, its missing parts supplied by reference TRBV19 and TRBJ2-1, is DGGITQSPKYLFRKEGQNVTLSCEQNLNHDAMYWYRQDPGQGLRLIYYSQIVNDFQKGDIAEGYSVSREKKESFPLTVTSAQKNPTAFYLCASSIGRQGDFLAEDSYNEQFFGPGTRLTVL.